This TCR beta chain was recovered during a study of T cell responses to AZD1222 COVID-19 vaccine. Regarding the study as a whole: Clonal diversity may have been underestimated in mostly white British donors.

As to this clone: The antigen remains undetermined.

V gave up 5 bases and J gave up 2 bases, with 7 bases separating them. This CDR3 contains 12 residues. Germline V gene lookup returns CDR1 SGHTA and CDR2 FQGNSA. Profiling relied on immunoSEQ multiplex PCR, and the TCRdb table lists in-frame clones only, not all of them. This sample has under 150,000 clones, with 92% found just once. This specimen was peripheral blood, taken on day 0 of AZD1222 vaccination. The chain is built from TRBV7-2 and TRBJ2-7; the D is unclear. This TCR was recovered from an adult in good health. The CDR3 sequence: CASSAETYEQYF. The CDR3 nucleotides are TGTGCCAGCAGCGCTGAGACCTACGAGCAGTACTTC.